The present TCR beta chain was sequenced within a study of cytomegalovirus exposure and HLA in healthy donors. Note on this clone: Its cognate antigen is unknown.

The V gene lost 0 bases and the J gene lost 1 base, with 7 bases spanning the gap. Germline V gives CDR1 MGHRA, CDR2 YSYEKL. This CDR3 region has 15 residues. Study conclusions and caveats: Presence/absence analyses assumed roughly uniform sequencing depth across donors. As a later analysis revealed, most CMV-associated TCR beta chains appeared HLA-restricted.

Primers: 60 Vbeta forward and 13 Jbeta reverse. Data came from immunoSEQ multiplex PCR; TCRdb stores just in-frame clones and leaves some out. The sample lists over 200,000 clones; roughly 80% were seen once. This chain connects TRBV4-1 to TRBJ2-1; D gene uncertain. Sequencing was performed on PBMCs. This TCR came from a woman in her forties in good health and CMV-seropositive. The CDR3 region is CASSQDGWSYNEQFF. The CDR3 DNA follows: TGCGCCAGCAGCCAAGACGGGTGGTCCTACAATGAGCAGTTCTTC.